This TCR beta chain was identified during a study of T cell changes during pregnancy in multiple sclerosis. From germline, CDR1 is SNHLY and CDR2 FYNNEI. Germline trimming cut 3 bases from V and 6 bases from J; bases unmatched to any gene: 10. This CDR3 comprises 16 residues. The repertoire was sequenced with immunoSEQ multiplex PCR; TCRdb's copy has only in-frame clones and lacks some. The sample yields around 59,000 clones, roughly 93% seen once. The sequence came from a female donor with multiple sclerosis, enrolled in a pregnancy study. The rearrangement joins TRBV2 to TRBJ2-2; 7 bases align to TRBD2. The material was CD8+ T cells from peripheral blood mononuclear cells, obtained in the second trimester of pregnancy. The CDR3 here is CASSDVYRGGAGELFF. For the CDR3, the DNA is TGTGCCAGCAGTGATGTCTATCGTGGGGGGGCCGGGGAGCTGTTTTTT.